This T cell receptor (beta chain) was recovered during a study of T cells in tuberculosis. TCRdb's table, derived via immunoSEQ multiplex PCR, lists solely in-frame clones and lacks some. The sample comprises 45,000 or so clones, 90% to 95% of which are singletons, and approximately 7.6% rests with the top ten. Losses at the gene ends were 7 bases for V and 4 bases for J; bases not matched to a gene: 7. From germline, CDR1 is SNHLY and CDR2 FYNNEI. CDR3 length: 15 residues. Sequencing was performed on PBMCs. The TCR originated in a donor between 5 and 29 years old with latent tuberculosis or without tuberculosis infection. J is TRBJ1-5 and V is TRBV2, with TRBD1 identical over 10 bases. CDR3 residues: CASTPGTGENQPQHF. The CDR3 nucleotides read TGTGCCAGCACGCCTGGGACAGGGGAAAATCAGCCCCAGCATTTT.